What follows describes a single TCR beta chain. Its specific antigen is unknown. No much larger clonotype is one base removed from it; base qualities were not supplied. There are 19 amino acids in the CDR3, from cysteine to phenylalanine inclusive. Only the CDR3 portion is preserved as DNA: 57 bases, with reading frame beginning at the first base. Using the deep immunoSEQ assay, multiplex PCR amplified TCR CDR3 regions from genomic DNA. Extracted genomic DNA from each cell subset was distributed evenly across all wells of several immunoSEQ 96-well plates, and each plate was treated as a replicate. Each replicate PCR for unsorted PBMC received roughly 0.3 ug genomic DNA, equal to approximately 30,000 T cell genomes. Genomic DNA from unsorted PBMC was sequenced over ten immunoSEQ deep assay plates. Purified libraries were quantified with a Qubit 3.0 fluorometer, sized on a Bioanalyzer 2100, and re-quantified with the KAPA Library Quantification kit. Every immunoSEQ 96-well plate was sequenced on a separate single-read 150-cycle Illumina NextSeq 550 flow cell. Processing in the source paper ran as follows. The immunoSEQ output contained only junctional sequences without quality scores, so filtering could not match that applied to full-length reads. To assign V/J genes and CDR3, sequences were annotated using PyIR, a Python wrapper for IgBLAST v1.9, with IMGT germline references. Reads with weak V/J assignments (E-value above 1e-6), missing CDR3, stop codons, out-of-frame junctions, or ambiguous translated residues were removed. V3J clonotypes were defined as sequences sharing an identical inferred V gene, J gene, and CDR3 amino acid sequence. The percentage overlap between two repertoires was calculated by dividing the number of shared unique clonotypes by the size of the smaller repertoire. Repertoire richness was assessed with RTK rarefaction, the Chao1 estimator, and Recon v2.1 estimates of unobserved clonotypes. TCRdb took over this immuneACCESS table, retaining in-frame rearrangements with V and J assigned. Such tables are incomplete; in checked studies, under half of the missing clones stem from an unresolved V gene, and the remainder is unexplained. For V, J and clone size, that table is used; D and trimming come from the DNA. The sample contains some 490,000 clones, around 85% of them found a single time. Roughly 13% of the sample goes to the ten largest clones.

The data derive from a study of shared clonotypes between healthy human individuals (dated by TCRdb to 2018 to 2021). As for the study more broadly: Two women and three men aged 18 to 49 years were included in the cohort. Each donor's leukapheresis produced roughly between roughly 0.9 and 9 billion PBMCs. Libraries were prepared and TCR repertoires were sequenced by different laboratories using diverse techniques, in order to increase sequencing depth and limit assay-specific biases. To estimate repertoire size and how much clonotypes are shared between individuals, the study performed deep sequencing of blood TCR repertoires from a few healthy adults.

General conclusions and limits of the study: Sampling was restricted to blood, and TCR repertoires in tissues likely differ from the TCR repertoires found in blood. Pairwise subsampling led to the expectation that sequencing depth would affect the degree of clonotype sharing among donors. The genetic and exposure-history diversity represented was limited by the small number of donors.

The donors were healthy, HIV-negative adults who had no recently reported acute infections or vaccinations. Every donor was a Caucasian adult living in Nashville, Tennessee, USA. For unsorted samples, 75 million to 100 million PBMCs were counted and genomic DNA was extracted with the QIAamp DNA Blood Mini kit. Blood was collected by leukapheresis, and PBMCs were isolated by Ficoll-Histopaque density gradient centrifugation and then cryopreserved in liquid nitrogen vapor phase. Material: PBMCs. The rearrangement joined TRBV21-1 to TRBJ1-3. TRBV21-1 is termed a pseudogene. The receptor comes from a woman between 40 and 55 years old in good health. Some clones in this sample may be carry-over from other donors' samples. The CDR3 loop reads CASSYHSHVRTLIRNTIYF. The DNA sequence is given as TGTGCCAGCAGCTATCATTCCCATGTCCGGACTTTAATTCGAAACACCATATATTTT.